Listed here are 9 T cell receptor beta chains from one sample, sequenced in a study of blood T cell repertoires in COVID-19 (dated by TCRdb to between 2020 and 2021). The library was built by means of the immunoSEQ multiplex PCR assay. TCRdb retrieved this table from immuneACCESS and kept in-frame rearrangements only. Not all clones are present; in checked studies, unresolved V genes account for under half, and no reason is known for the remainder. The sample records some 100,000 clones, around 90% of which are singletons. The ten largest clones capture around 2.2% of the sample. The sequenced sample was peripheral blood. These receptors were taken from a man between 50 and 59 years old with COVID-19, enrolled during active disease.

This clone was seen just once. The V and J genes are TRBV25-1 and TRBJ1-3; D not resolved. Germline V lookup: CDR1 MGHDK, CDR2 SYGVNS. The V gene lost 4 bases and the J gene lost 0 bases, with 4 bases spanning the gap. This CDR3 is built from 13 residues. CDR3 residues: CASSAFSGNTIYF. DNA for the CDR3: TGTGCCAGCAGTGCGTTCTCTGGAAACACCATATATTTT.

The chain is built from TRBV6-5 and TRBJ2-1, with a tentative D call TRBD1 (5 bases). Germline V gene data show CDR1 as MNHEY and CDR2 as SVGAGI. The V end was cut by 2 bases, the J end by 9 bases, with 8 bases between. The CDR3 consists of 12 residues. CDR3 region: CASSYTQGEQFF. CDR3 sequence (DNA): TGTGCCAGCAGTTACACTCAGGGTGAGCAGTTCTTC.

This chain connects TRBV11-3 to TRBJ1-1; 7 nucleotides agree with TRBD1. V lost 4 bases and J lost 4; bases outside the gene matches: 6. The CDR3 spans 14 residues. Germline CDR1 SGHNT, CDR2 YENEEA. The CDR3 sequence: CASSSGTVGTEAFF. The CDR3 DNA reads as TGTGCCAGCAGCTCCGGGACAGTAGGCACTGAAGCTTTCTTT. Full variable domain (rest looked up from reference TRBV11-3 and TRBJ1-1): EAGVVQSPRYKIIEKKQPVAFWCNPISGHNTLYWYLQNLGQGPELLIRYENEEAVDDSQLPKDRFSAERLKGVDSTLKIQPAELGDSAVYLCASSSGTVGTEAFFGQGTRLTVV.

The genes are TRBV7-2 and TRBJ1-2, with 9 bases that match TRBD1. V lost 5 bases to trimming and J lost 14 bases; unmatched junction nucleotides: 6. CDR3 size: 11 residues. Germline CDR1 reads SGHTA; CDR2 reads FQGNSA. The CDR3 spells CASSQGTGRTF. For the CDR3, the DNA is TGTGCCAGCAGCCAAGGGACAGGGAGAACCTTC. The complete variable domain, with remaining parts taken from reference TRBV7-2 and TRBJ1-2, reads GAGVSQSPSNKVTEKGKDVELRCDPISGHTALYWYRQSLGQGLEFLIYFQGNSAPDKSGLPSDRFSAERTGGSVSTLTIQRTQQEDSAVYLCASSQGTGRTFGSGTRLTVV.

The gene calls are TRBV6-2 or TRBV6-3 and TRBJ1-6; 8 nucleotides match TRBD1. Germline V gives CDR1 MNHEY, CDR2 SVGEGT. CDR3 size: 17 residues. With 5 bases clipped from V and 4 bases from J, the junction kept 10 bases outside the gene matches. This CDR3 reads CASSLLGQGGYNSPLHF. The CDR3 bases are TGTGCCAGCAGTCTACTAGGACAGGGTGGGTATAATTCACCCCTCCACTTT.

V usage is TRBV5-8 and J usage is TRBJ1-5, with D maybe TRBD1 (5 bases). This CDR3 is built from 16 residues. Trimming cost V 5 bases and J 5 bases, with 20 bases left between them. Germline-derived CDR1 and CDR2 are SGHTS and YDEGEE. The CDR3 is CASSPVGQGGYQPQHF. The CDR3 DNA is TGTGCCAGCAGTCCTGTGGGGCAGGGAGGGTATCAGCCCCAGCATTTT.

The chain links TRBV27 to TRBJ2-3; 7 nucleotides match TRBD2. V lost 0 bases, J lost 5 bases, and 5 bases stayed unmatched. CDR3 length: 15 amino acids. CDR1 is MNHEY and CDR2 is SMNVEV in the germline V gene (reference sequence). CDR3 sequence: CASSLSTGGVDTQYF. The CDR3 coding sequence is TGTGCCAGCAGTTTATCGACGGGGGGTGTAGATACGCAGTATTTT.

The V gene is TRBV6-5, the J gene TRBJ1-2, with TRBD1 matching 10 bases. Germline trimming cut 8 bases from V and 5 bases from J; bases unmatched to any gene: 2. This CDR3 contains 12 residues. The germline V gene encodes CDR1 MNHEY and CDR2 SVGAGI. The CDR3 loop reads CASSGQGYGYTF. In DNA form, the CDR3 reads TGTGCCAGCTCGGGACAGGGGTATGGCTACACCTTC.

The rearrangement uses TRBV2 and TRBJ1-2; 10 nucleotides match TRBD1. This CDR3 is 14 amino acids long. V shed 4 bases, J shed 3 bases, and the junction held 2 bases outside the gene matches. The V gene's germline CDR1 is SNHLY and CDR2 FYNNEI. CDR3 amino acids: CASSGDRGDYGYTF. CDR3 coding DNA: TGTGCCAGCAGTGGGGACAGGGGTGACTATGGCTACACCTTC.